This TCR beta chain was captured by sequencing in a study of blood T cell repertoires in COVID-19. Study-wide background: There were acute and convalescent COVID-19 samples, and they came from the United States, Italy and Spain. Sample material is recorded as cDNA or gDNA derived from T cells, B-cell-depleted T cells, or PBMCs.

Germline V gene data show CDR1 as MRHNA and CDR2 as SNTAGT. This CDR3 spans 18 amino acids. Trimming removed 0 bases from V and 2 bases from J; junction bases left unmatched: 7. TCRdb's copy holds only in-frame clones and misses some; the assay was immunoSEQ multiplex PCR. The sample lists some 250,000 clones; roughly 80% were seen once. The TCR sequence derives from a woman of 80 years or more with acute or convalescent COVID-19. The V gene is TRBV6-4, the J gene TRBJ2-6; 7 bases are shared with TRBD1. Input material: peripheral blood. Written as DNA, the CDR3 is TGTGCCAGCAGTGACTCCCCGACAGGGTATGCTGGGGCCAACGTCCTGACTTTC. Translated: CASSDSPTGYAGANVLTF.